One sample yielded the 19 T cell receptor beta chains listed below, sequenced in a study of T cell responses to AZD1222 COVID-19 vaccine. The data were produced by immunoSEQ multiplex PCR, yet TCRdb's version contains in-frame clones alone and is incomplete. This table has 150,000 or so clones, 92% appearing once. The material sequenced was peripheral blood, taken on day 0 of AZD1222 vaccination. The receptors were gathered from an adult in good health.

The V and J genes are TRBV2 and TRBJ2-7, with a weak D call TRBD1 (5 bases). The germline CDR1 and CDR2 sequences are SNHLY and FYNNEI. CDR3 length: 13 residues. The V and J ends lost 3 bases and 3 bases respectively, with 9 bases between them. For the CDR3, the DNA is TGTGCCAGCAGTGAGGCAGGGATCTACGAGCAGTACTTC. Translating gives CASSEAGIYEQYF.

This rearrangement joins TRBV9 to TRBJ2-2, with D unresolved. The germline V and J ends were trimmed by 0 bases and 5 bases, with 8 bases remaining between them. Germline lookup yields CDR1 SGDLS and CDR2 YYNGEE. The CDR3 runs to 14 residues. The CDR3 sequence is CASSVGGSTGELFF. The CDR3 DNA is TGTGCCAGCAGCGTAGGGGGAAGTACCGGGGAGCTGTTTTTT.

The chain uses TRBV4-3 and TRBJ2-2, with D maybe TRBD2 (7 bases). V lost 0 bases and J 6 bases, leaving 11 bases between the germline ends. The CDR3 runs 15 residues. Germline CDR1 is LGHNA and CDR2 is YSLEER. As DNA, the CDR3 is TGCGCCAGCAGCCAAGAAAGGGGGGGCGCCGGGGAGCTGTTTTTT. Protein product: CASSQERGGAGELFF.

This CDR3 reads CASSLGSGGQETQYF. The DNA for the CDR3 is TGTGCCAGCAGCTTAGGAAGCGGGGGGCAAGAGACCCAGTACTTC. The chain combines TRBV7-2 with TRBJ2-5; 9 bases are shared with TRBD2. CDR3 size: 15 residues. The V segment lost 1 base and the J segment 2 bases; nucleotides outside the gene matches: 2. Germline CDR1 is SGHTA and CDR2 is FQGNSA.

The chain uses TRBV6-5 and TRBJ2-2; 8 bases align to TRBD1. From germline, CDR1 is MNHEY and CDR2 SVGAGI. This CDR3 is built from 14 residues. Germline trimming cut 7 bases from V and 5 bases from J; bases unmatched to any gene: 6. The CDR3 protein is CASKQGGWTGELFF. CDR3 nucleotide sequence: TGTGCCAGCAAACAGGGGGGATGGACCGGGGAGCTGTTTTTT.

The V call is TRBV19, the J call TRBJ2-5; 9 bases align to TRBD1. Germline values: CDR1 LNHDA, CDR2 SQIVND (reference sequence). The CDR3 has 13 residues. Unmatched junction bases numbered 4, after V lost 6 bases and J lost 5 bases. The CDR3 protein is CASRDRGPETQYF. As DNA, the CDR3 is TGTGCCAGTAGGGACAGGGGCCCCGAGACCCAGTACTTC.

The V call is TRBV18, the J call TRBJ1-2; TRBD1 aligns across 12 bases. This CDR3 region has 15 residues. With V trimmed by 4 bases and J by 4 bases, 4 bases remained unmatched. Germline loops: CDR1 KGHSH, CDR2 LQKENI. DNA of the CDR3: TGTGCCAGCTCACGAGGGACAGGGGGCAGCTATGGCTACACCTTC. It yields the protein CASSRGTGGSYGYTF. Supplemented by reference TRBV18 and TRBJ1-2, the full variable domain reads NAGVMQNPRHLVRRRGQEARLRCSPMKGHSHVYWYRQLPEEGLKFMVYLQKENIIDESGMPKERFSAEFPKEGPSILRIQQVVRGDSAAYFCASSRGTGGSYGYTFGSGTRLTVV.

The CDR3 sequence: CASSHSIRDSPLHF. The CDR3 DNA is TGTGCCAGCAGCCATAGTATAAGGGATTCACCCCTCCACTTT. The chain uses TRBV6-5 and TRBJ1-6; unclear D gene. CDR3 length: 14 residues. V shed 6 bases and J shed 8 bases, with 14 bases lying between them. Germline-derived CDR1 and CDR2 are MNHEY and SVGAGI.

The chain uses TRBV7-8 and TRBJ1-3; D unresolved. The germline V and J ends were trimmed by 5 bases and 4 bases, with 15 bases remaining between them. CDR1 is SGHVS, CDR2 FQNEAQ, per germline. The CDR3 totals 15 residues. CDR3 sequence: CASSRLQRTGNTIYF. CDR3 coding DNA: TGTGCCAGCAGCCGCCTACAGCGCACCGGAAACACCATATATTTT.

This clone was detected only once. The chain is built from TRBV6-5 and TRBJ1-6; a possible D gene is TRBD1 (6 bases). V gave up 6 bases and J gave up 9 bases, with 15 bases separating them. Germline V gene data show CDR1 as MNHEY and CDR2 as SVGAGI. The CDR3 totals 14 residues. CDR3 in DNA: TGTGCCAGCAGAAGCGACAGGTCGATTTCACCCCTCCACTTT. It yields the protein CASRSDRSISPLHF.

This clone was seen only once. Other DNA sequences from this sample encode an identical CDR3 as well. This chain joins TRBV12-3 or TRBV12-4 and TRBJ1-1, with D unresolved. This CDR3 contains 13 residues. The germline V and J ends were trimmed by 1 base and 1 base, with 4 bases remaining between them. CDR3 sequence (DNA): TGTGCCAGCAGTTTAGGGCCGAACACTGAAGCTTTCTTT. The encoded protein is CASSLGPNTEAFF.

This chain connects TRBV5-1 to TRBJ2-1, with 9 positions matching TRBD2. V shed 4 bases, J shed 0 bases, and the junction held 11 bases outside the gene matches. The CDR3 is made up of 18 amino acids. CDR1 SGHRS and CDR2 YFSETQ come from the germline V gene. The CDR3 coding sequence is TGCGCCAGCAGCCCCCACGGTAGCGGGGGCCTCTCCTACAATGAGCAGTTCTTC. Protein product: CASSPHGSGGLSYNEQFF.

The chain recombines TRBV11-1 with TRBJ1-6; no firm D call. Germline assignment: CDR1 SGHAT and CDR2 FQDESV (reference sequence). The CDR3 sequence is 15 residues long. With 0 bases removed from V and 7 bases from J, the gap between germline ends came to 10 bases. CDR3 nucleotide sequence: TGTGCCAGCAGCTTAGCAGTGGACCCAAATTCACCCCTCCACTTT. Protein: CASSLAVDPNSPLHF.

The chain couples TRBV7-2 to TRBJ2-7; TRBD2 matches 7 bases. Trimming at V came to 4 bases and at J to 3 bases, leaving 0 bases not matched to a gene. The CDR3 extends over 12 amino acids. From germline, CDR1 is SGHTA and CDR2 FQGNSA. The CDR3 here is CASSSSGYEQYF. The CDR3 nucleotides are TGTGCCAGCAGCTCTAGCGGCTACGAGCAGTACTTC.

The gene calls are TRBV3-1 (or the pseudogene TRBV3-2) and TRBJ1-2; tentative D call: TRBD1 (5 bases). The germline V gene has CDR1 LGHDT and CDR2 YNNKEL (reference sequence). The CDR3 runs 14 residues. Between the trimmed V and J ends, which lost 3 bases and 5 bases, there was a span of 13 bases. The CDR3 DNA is TGTGCCAGCAGCCACCTCAGGGCCCGTTATGGCTACACCTTC. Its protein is CASSHLRARYGYTF.

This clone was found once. Here the CDR3 reads CASRDPDRDVGEQFF. The CDR3 bases are TGTGCCAGCAGGGACCCGGACAGAGATGTAGGTGAGCAGTTCTTC. The V and J genes are TRBV2 and TRBJ2-1; tentatively, D is TRBD1 (6 bases). CDR1 and CDR2 (germline): SNHLY, FYNNEI. This CDR3 comprises 15 residues. V was clipped by 6 bases and J by 9 bases, with 21 bases between them.

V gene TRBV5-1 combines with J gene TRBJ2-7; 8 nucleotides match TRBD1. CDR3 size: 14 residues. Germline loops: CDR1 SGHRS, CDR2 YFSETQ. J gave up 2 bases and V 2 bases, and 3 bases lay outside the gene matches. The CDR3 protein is CASSFGTGTYEQYF. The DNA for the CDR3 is TGCGCCAGCAGCTTTGGGACAGGCACCTACGAGCAGTACTTC.

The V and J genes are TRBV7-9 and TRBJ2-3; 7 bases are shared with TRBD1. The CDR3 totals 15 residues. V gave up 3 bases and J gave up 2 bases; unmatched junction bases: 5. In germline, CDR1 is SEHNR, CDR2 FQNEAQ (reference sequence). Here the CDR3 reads CASSFDRASTDTQYF. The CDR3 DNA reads TGTGCCAGCAGCTTCGACAGGGCATCCACAGATACGCAGTATTTT.

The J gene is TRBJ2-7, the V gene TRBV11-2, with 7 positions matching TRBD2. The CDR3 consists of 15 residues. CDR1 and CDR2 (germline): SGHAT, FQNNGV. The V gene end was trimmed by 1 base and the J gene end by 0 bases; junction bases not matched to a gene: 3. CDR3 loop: CASSLVAGNSYEQYF. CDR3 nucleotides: TGTGCCAGCAGCTTAGTAGCGGGCAACTCCTACGAGCAGTACTTC.